The rows below give T cell receptor beta chains drawn from one sample of a study of response to subunit inactivated influenza vaccine. MiXCR, run by TCRdb on the RT-PCR reads, gives a single entry per CDR3 protein. The data hold just over 300,000 distinct CDR3 sequences, with approximately 23% observed a single time. Sequenced here: PBMCs from blood, sampled 21 months after vaccination. The origin of the receptors is a man between 50 and 70 years old who received an inactivated influenza vaccine. Both conserved end residues are part of each CDR3. Fields, in order: V gene, D gene, clone size, CDR3 length, J gene, CDR3 DNA, CDR3 protein. D genes are given only for firm matches. Expanded clones get a size class; other rows say once, few or many, or leave the size out.

TRBV28	TRBD2	few	16	TRBJ2-1	TGTGCCAGCAGTTTCTATGAACTAGCGGGAGTCAATGAGCAGTTCTTC	CASSFYELAGVNEQFF
TRBV20-1	-	-	17	TRBJ1-6	TGCAGTGCTAGATTTCGCCCCGACGGGTCCTATAATTCACCCCTCCACTTT	CSARFRPDGSYNSPLHF
TRBV6-5	-	many	15	TRBJ1-1	TGTGCCAGCAGTTACTCACAGGGCATGAACACTGAAGCTTTCTTT	CASSYSQGMNTEAFF
TRBV6-1	-	-	14	TRBJ1-2	TGTGCCAGCAGACCGAACAGGAATAACTATGGCTACACCTTC	CASRPNRNNYGYTF
TRBV29-1	TRBD2	-	15	TRBJ2-3	TGCAGCGTGCAAACGACTAGCGGGGTCACAGATACGCAGTATTTT	CSVQTTSGVTDTQYF
TRBV4-1	-	-	15	TRBJ1-1	TGCGCCAGCAGCCAAGATTCCAGGGAGCGAACTGAAGCTTTCTTT	CASSQDSRERTEAFF
TRBV29-1	-	-	11	TRBJ2-2	TGCAGCGTTGGAGCCACCGGGGAGCTGTTTTTT	CSVGATGELFF
TRBV6-2/TRBV6-3	TRBD1	-	14	TRBJ1-1	TGTGCCAGCAGGACCACGTCGACAGGGCGCGCGGCTTTCTTT	CASRTTSTGRAAFF
TRBV20-1	-	few	12	TRBJ1-2	TGCAGTGCTAGAGATTCGACTCGTGGCTACACCTTC	CSARDSTRGYTF
TRBV7-2	-	-	14	TRBJ2-7	TGTGCCAGCAGCTTAGGACTAGAGGTCCGCGAGCAGTACTTC	CASSLGLEVREQYF
TRBV7-8	-	-	16	TRBJ2-5	TGTGCCAGCAGCTTCTACAGGGCTCGGGGTGGCGAGACCCAGTACTTC	CASSFYRARGGETQYF
TRBV7-8	TRBD1	-	12	TRBJ2-1	TGTGCCAGCAGCCCCCAGGGGGATGAGCAGTTCTTC	CASSPQGDEQFF
TRBV19	-	few	15	TRBJ2-2	TGTGCCAGTAGTATAGTTACTTCGAACACCGGGGAGCTGTTTTTT	CASSIVTSNTGELFF
TRBV6-2/TRBV6-3	-	-	13	TRBJ2-5	TGTGCCAGCAGTTACGAGGCGGAAGAGACCCAGTACTTC	CASSYEAEETQYF
TRBV2	-	-	16	TRBJ2-7	TGTGCCAGCAGTAGGGCCGATGGGGGTTGGCGGAACGAGCAGTACTTC	CASSRADGGWRNEQYF
TRBV20-1	-	-	16	TRBJ2-1	TGCAGTGCTAGAGGAGAGGGACTCCCCTTCTACAATGAGCAGTTCTTC	CSARGEGLPFYNEQFF
TRBV4-3	-	-	15	TRBJ2-7	TGCGCCAGCAGCCAAGATAGCTGGCGGGGGCTCGAGCAGTACTTC	CASSQDSWRGLEQYF
TRBV10-3	-	-	14	TRBJ1-5	TGTGCCATCAGTCAGGGTGTGGTGGCTCAGCCCCAGCATTTT	CAISQGVVAQPQHF
TRBV4-3	-	-	14	TRBJ2-1	TGCGCCAGCAGCCAATTGGACAGCTCCAATGAGCAGTTCTTC	CASSQLDSSNEQFF
TRBV5-6	-	many	14	TRBJ1-2	TGTGCCAGCAGCCGCGGTACAGGGCCCTATGGCTACACCTTC	CASSRGTGPYGYTF
TRBV5-1	TRBD1	many	14	TRBJ1-1	TGCGCCAGCAGCGTTAGGACAGGGAACACTGAAGCTTTCTTT	CASSVRTGNTEAFF
TRBV20-1	TRBD2	-	15	TRBJ2-7	TGCAGTGCTAGAGCTGGGACTAGCGGGAGTCTCGAGCAGTACTTC	CSARAGTSGSLEQYF
TRBV9	-	-	13	TRBJ1-1	TGTGCCAGCAGCGTGGCCGGGGAATCTGAAGCTTTCTTT	CASSVAGESEAFF
TRBV18	-	-	17	TRBJ1-3	TGTGCCAGCTCACCACCGGGCTGGGCAAGATCTGGAAACACCATATATTTT	CASSPPGWARSGNTIYF
TRBV7-9	TRBD2	few	16	TRBJ2-3	TGTGCCAGCAGCTTAGCCTTAGCGGGGGCCACAGATACGCAGTATTTT	CASSLALAGATDTQYF
TRBV7-2	TRBD2	-	15	TRBJ2-1	TGTGCCAGCAGCACCCGGGACTACGGCGACAATGAGAAGTTCTTC	CASSTRDYGDNEKFF
TRBV5-1	-	few	15	TRBJ2-7	TGCGCCAGCAGCTTTATAGACAGCGCTTCCTACGAGCAGTACTTC	CASSFIDSASYEQYF
TRBV10-3	TRBD1	many	14	TRBJ1-1	TGTGCCATCAGTGATGTCCGACAGGGTGATGAAGCTTTCTTT	CAISDVRQGDEAFF
TRBV10-3	-	-	15	TRBJ2-3	TGTGCCATCCAGGAAGAACTAGTTGGCACAGATACGCAGTATTTT	CAIQEELVGTDTQYF
TRBV7-9	-	few	14	TRBJ1-1	TGTGCCAGCAGCTCGACGGGGGCAGGCACTGAAGCTTTCTTT	CASSSTGAGTEAFF
TRBV7-2	-	-	11	TRBJ2-1	TGTGCCAGCAGCTTAGTGGGGCCGGTGGTCTTC	CASSLVGPVVF
TRBV4-1	-	-	14	TRBJ1-2	TGCGCCAGCAGCCAAGAGTCAGGCATCTATGGCTACACCTTC	CASSQESGIYGYTF
TRBV20-1	-	few	13	TRBJ2-5	TGCAGTGCTAGCCGCCGGAGTATGGAGACCCAGTACTTC	CSASRRSMETQYF
TRBV18	-	-	14	TRBJ2-2	TGTGCCAGCTCACCACCGTTATGGACCGGGGAGCTGTTTTTT	CASSPPLWTGELFF
TRBV4-3	-	many	15	TRBJ1-4	TGCGCCAGCAGCCAATACAGGGTTGGGAGTGAAAAACTGTTTTTT	CASSQYRVGSEKLFF
TRBV5-4	-	few	15	TRBJ2-6	TGTGCCAGCAGCTTGGCTGGGTACGGGGCCAACGTCCTGACTTTC	CASSLAGYGANVLTF
TRBV25-1	-	-	11	TRBJ2-1	TGTGCCGCGGGACGGTACAATGAGCAGTTCTTC	CAAGRYNEQFF
TRBV29-1	-	many	12	TRBJ1-5	TGCAGCGCCAGCAATAGCAATCAGCCCCAGCATTTT	CSASNSNQPQHF
TRBV12-3/TRBV12-4	-	few	15	TRBJ1-2	TGTGCCAGCAGTTTAGTAGGTCAGGGCAACTATGGCTACACCTTC	CASSLVGQGNYGYTF
TRBV2	-	-	14	TRBJ1-3	TGTGCCAGCAGTGAATGGTTTTCTGGAAACACCATATATTTT	CASSEWFSGNTIYF
TRBV19	-	few	14	TRBJ1-2	TGTGCCAGTAGTATAAATACAGCTAACTATGGCTACACCTTC	CASSINTANYGYTF
TRBV28	-	many	15	TRBJ1-5	TGTGCCAGCGTCCACTCCAGGGCTGGCAATCAGCCCCAGCATTTT	CASVHSRAGNQPQHF
TRBV2	-	few	13	TRBJ2-5	TGTGCCAGCATGGCGGGGCGGCAAGAGACCCAGTACTTC	CASMAGRQETQYF
TRBV6-6	TRBD2	-	12	TRBJ2-5	TGTGCCAGCAGTGCCCCGGGGGGGACCCAGTACTTC	CASSAPGGTQYF
TRBV7-2	TRBD2	-	15	TRBJ2-1	TGTGCCAGCAGCTTAGATAGACTAGCGGGGAATGAGCAGTTCTTC	CASSLDRLAGNEQFF
TRBV12-3/TRBV12-4	-	few	15	TRBJ2-5	TGTGCCAGCAGTTCAGGGGAATGGAGTAGAGAGACCCAGTACTTC	CASSSGEWSRETQYF
TRBV7-8	-	-	13	TRBJ2-5	TGTGCCAGCTCTAGGGGGGGGTCGGAGACCCAGTACTTC	CASSRGGSETQYF
TRBV4-3	-	few	14	TRBJ1-3	TGCGCCAGCAGCCAAGAAGTTCAGGGAAACACCATATATTTT	CASSQEVQGNTIYF
TRBV27	-	few	16	TRBJ1-5	TGTGCCAGCAGTTTAAGGGCGGGAATGAGCAATCAGCCCCAGCATTTT	CASSLRAGMSNQPQHF
TRBV20-1	-	-	16	TRBJ1-2	TGCAGTGCTAGTGAATTAGCAGGGCGGGGTGATTATGGCTACACCTTC	CSASELAGRGDYGYTF
TRBV28	-	few	16	TRBJ2-5	TGTGCCAGCAGTCTCCTGTCGGCGCGGGCAGCGAAGACCCAGTACTTC	CASSLLSARAAKTQYF